The next 12 T cell receptor beta chains were all read from a single sample in a study of cytomegalovirus exposure and HLA in healthy donors. The PCR used 60 Vbeta and 13 Jbeta primers. Measured with immunoSEQ multiplex PCR; TCRdb has only the in-frame clones, and not every one. The table has 60,000 to 70,000 clones, about 80% seen once. The sample comprised PBMCs. The receptors here all came from a man aged 18-30 years in good health and CMV-seropositive.

The chain has TRBV30 and TRBJ1-4; D is unclear. Germline values: CDR1 GTSNPN, CDR2 SVGIG (reference sequence). The CDR3 loop spans 13 amino acids. V lost 2 bases to trimming and J lost 3 bases, with 7 bases between them. CDR3 region: CAWSRESNEKLFF. The CDR3 DNA sequence: TGTGCCTGGAGTCGGGAATCTAATGAAAAACTGTTTTTT.

The chain couples TRBV10-1 to TRBJ1-4; 8 bases align to TRBD1. The germline V gene encodes CDR1 WNHNN and CDR2 SYGVQD (reference sequence). This CDR3 is built from 16 residues. The V and J ends lost 6 bases and 0 bases, in that order; junction bases with no gene match: 6. CDR3 sequence: CASSPGQATTNEKLFF. As DNA, the CDR3 is TGCGCCAGCAGCCCGGGACAGGCTACAACTAATGAAAAACTGTTTTTT.

This rearrangement joins TRBV28 to TRBJ1-2; the match to TRBD1 covers 8 bases. This CDR3 spans 15 amino acids. V shed 6 bases and J 6 bases; nucleotides not matched to a gene: 12. Germline V gene data show CDR1 as MDHEN and CDR2 as SYDVKM. CDR3 loop: CASSGGQGRGNGYTF. The CDR3 bases are TGTGCCAGCAGCGGCGGACAGGGAAGAGGTAATGGCTACACCTTC.

The chain carries TRBV28 and TRBJ2-7; the D is unclear. The CDR3 is 13 amino acids. Trimming removed 5 bases at V and 5 bases at J, with 13 bases between. The germline V gene has CDR1 MDHEN and CDR2 SYDVKM. CDR3 nucleotide sequence: TGTGCCAGCAGTCCCCCCCCAGGTAACGAGCAGTACTTC. This codes for CASSPPPGNEQYF.

V gene TRBV4-1 combines with J gene TRBJ1-5; D possibly corresponds to TRBD1 (5 bases). V was trimmed by 2 bases and J by 2 bases, leaving 10 bases between them. CDR3 size: 15 residues. Per germline, CDR1 MGHRA and CDR2 YSYEKL. This CDR3 is CASSQTTDRNQPQHF. DNA of the CDR3: TGCGCCAGCAGCCAAACGACAGACCGCAATCAGCCCCAGCATTTT.

The chain carries TRBV6-1 and TRBJ2-7; weak D call: TRBD2 (6 bases). This CDR3 has 15 residues. Trimming pared 5 bases from V and 0 bases from J, leaving 14 bases between. Germline loops: CDR1 MNHNS, CDR2 SASEGT. The CDR3 reads CASSLGLGGSYEQYF. Here the CDR3 DNA reads TGTGCCAGCAGTCTGGGGCTCGGGGGCTCCTACGAGCAGTACTTC.

The CDR3: CASSDDRSYEQYF. The CDR3 DNA follows: TGTGCCAGCAGCGACGACAGATCCTACGAGCAGTACTTC. The chain couples TRBV5-6 to TRBJ2-7; D is perhaps TRBD1 (5 bases). CDR1 SGHDT and CDR2 YYEEEE come from the germline V gene. This CDR3 has 13 residues. V was cut by 4 bases and J by 1 base, with 9 bases left in between.

The chain employs TRBV6-4 and TRBJ1-2, with TRBD1 identical over 8 bases. Germline CDR1 reads MRHNA; CDR2 reads SNTAGT. V lost 0 bases, J lost 9 bases, and 9 bases stayed unmatched. The CDR3 is made up of 15 amino acids. The CDR3 nucleotides read TGTGCCAGCAGTGACTCGGCAGGGGGCTTCTTTCGCTACACCTTC. Its protein product is CASSDSAGGFFRYTF.

The chain employs TRBV29-1 and TRBJ2-7, with 10 nucleotides matching TRBD1. CDR3 length: 12 amino acids. V trimming: 7 bases; J trimming: 3 bases; junction bases outside the gene matches: 3. Germline loops: CDR1 SQVTM, CDR2 ANQGSEA. This chain's CDR3 is CSGRTGGYEQYF. The CDR3 nucleotides are TGCAGCGGAAGGACAGGGGGCTACGAGCAGTACTTC.

This clone has a count of ten or more. The rearrangement links TRBV20-1 to TRBJ1-1; weak D call: TRBD1 (5 bases). CDR3 length equals 11 residues. V was clipped by 3 bases and J by 7 bases, with 9 bases between them. Germline V CDR1 and CDR2: DFQATT, SNEGSKA (reference sequence). The CDR3 sequence: CSASGGGEAFF. The CDR3 region has the DNA TGCAGTGCTAGCGGGGGGGGTGAAGCTTTCTTT.

The chain couples TRBV6-1 to TRBJ2-5; a weak D match, TRBD1 (6 bases). The CDR3 length is 13 residues. CDR1 and CDR2 (germline): MNHNS, SASEGT. Trimming took 4 bases from V and 1 from J, leaving 7 bases between them. In DNA form, the CDR3 reads TGTGCCAGCAGTGTGGGGGCCCAAGAGACCCAGTACTTC. Translating gives CASSVGAQETQYF.

This chain joins TRBV10-1 and TRBJ2-7, with a tentative D call TRBD2 (5 bases). The V gene lost 2 bases and the J gene lost 4 bases, with 12 bases spanning the gap. CDR3 length: 14 residues. CDR1 is WNHNN, CDR2 SYGVQD, per germline (reference sequence). The CDR3 DNA reads as TGCGCCAGCAGTGAGAATTTAGGAGGTTACGAGCAGTACTTC. Amino acids: CASSENLGGYEQYF.